The clone carrying this T cell receptor beta chain was seen only a few times. Time point indicated: patch test 2, 6 weeks after DPC sensitization. Sample treatment: therapeutic diphenylcyclopropenone sensitization with weekly scalp DPC. Blood draws came before every patch-test application. The study enrolled 18 to 70-year-old alopecia patients suitable for DPC. The source of the sample is a study of human T cells and chemical hapten exposure. Between the trimmed V and J ends, which lost 1 base and 4 bases, there was a span of 19 bases. The CDR3 loop spans 18 amino acids. Per germline, CDR1 LGHNA and CDR2 YSLEER. The study's library attached unique molecular identifiers to single cDNA molecules. One entry per CDR3 protein, called by TCRdb with MiXCR from the RACE reads. The data show about 400,000 distinct CDR3 sequences, around 6% seen once.

The sequencing here drew on whole blood, taken in connection with sensitization to the hapten diphenylcyclopropenone (DPC). The receptor was isolated from a woman aged 18-29 years with alopecia areata. Some clones in this sample may be carry-over from other donors' samples. The chain uses TRBV4-3 and TRBJ1-4; perhaps TRBD1 as D (5 bases). CDR3 region: CASSQVLESGRYNEKLFF. DNA for the CDR3: TGCGCCAGCAGCCAAGTATTGGAGTCAGGGAGGTATAATGAAAAACTGTTTTTT.